This TCR beta chain stems from a study of cytomegalovirus exposure and HLA in healthy donors. Study at large: In a previous analysis, some 110 million unique TCR beta sequences were found from 170 million or so T cells. Notes on the study in general: In a later analysis, at a false discovery rate of 0.05, roughly 16,000 TCR beta sequences matched HLA alleles. A later analysis found that most CMV-associated TCR beta chains appeared HLA-restricted.

60 Vbeta and 13 Jbeta primers were used in PCR. Method: immunoSEQ multiplex PCR; TCRdb's copy keeps in-frame clones and lacks some. This sample has about 130,000 clones, with 73% found just once. Comments on this clone: Its specificity is unknown.

Between the trimmed V and J ends, which lost 3 bases and 2 bases, there was a span of 12 bases. The CDR3 contains 14 residues. The germline gives CDR1 SGHRS, CDR2 YFSETQ. The J gene is TRBJ2-7, the V gene TRBV5-1; TRBD1 is a possible D gene (5 bases). The sequenced sample consisted of PBMCs. This clonotype originated in a man aged 60 to 69 in good health and CMV-seropositive. The DNA of the CDR3 is TGCGCCAGCAGCTCCAGGGCATTTCCCTACGAGCAGTACTTC. It specifies CASSSRAFPYEQYF.